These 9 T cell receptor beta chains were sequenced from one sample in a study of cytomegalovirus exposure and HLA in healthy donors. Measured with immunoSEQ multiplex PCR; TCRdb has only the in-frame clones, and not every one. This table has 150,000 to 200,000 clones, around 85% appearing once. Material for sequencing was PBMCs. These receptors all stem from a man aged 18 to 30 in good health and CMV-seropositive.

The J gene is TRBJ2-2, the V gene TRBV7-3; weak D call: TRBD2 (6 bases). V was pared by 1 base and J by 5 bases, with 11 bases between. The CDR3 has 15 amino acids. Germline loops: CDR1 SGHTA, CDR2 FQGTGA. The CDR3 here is CASSLRGDGTGELFF. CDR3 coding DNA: TGTGCCAGCAGCTTAAGGGGGGACGGGACCGGGGAGCTGTTTTTT.

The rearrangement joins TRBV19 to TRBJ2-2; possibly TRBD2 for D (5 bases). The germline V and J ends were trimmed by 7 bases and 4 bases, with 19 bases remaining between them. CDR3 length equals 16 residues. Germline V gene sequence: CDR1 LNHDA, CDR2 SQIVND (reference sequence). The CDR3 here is CASTPGGVTGTGELFF. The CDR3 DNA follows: TGTGCCAGTACCCCAGGAGGAGTGACTGGCACCGGGGAGCTGTTTTTT.

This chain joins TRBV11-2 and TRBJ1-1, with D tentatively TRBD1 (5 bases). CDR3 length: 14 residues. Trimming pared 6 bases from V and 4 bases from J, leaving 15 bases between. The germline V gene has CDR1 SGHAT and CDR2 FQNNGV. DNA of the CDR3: TGTGCCAGCAGTTCTAACCAGGGATTCACTGAAGCTTTCTTT. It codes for CASSSNQGFTEAFF.

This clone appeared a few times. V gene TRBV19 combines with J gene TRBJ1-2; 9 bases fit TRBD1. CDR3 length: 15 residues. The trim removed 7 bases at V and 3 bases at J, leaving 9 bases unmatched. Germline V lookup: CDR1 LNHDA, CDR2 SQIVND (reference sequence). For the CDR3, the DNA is TGTGCCAGTATTGGGGGACAGGGCCACCACTATGGCTACACCTTC. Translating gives CASIGGQGHHYGYTF.

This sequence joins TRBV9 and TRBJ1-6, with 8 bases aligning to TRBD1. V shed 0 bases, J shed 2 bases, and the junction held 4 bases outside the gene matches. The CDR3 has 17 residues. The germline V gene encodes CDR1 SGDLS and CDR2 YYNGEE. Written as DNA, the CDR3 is TGTGCCAGCAGCGTAGATGCGGGACAGGCCTATAATTCACCCCTCCACTTT. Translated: CASSVDAGQAYNSPLHF. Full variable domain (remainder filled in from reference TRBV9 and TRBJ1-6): DSGVTQTPKHLITATGQRVTLRCSPRSGDLSVYWYQQSLDQGLQFLIQYYNGEERAKGNILERFSAQQFPDLHSELNLSSLELGDSALYFCASSVDAGQAYNSPLHFGNGTRLTVT.

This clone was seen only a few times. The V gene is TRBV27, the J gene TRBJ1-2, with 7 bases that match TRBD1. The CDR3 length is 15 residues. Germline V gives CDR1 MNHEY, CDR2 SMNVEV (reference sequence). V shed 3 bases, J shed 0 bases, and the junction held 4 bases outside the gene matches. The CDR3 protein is CASSLGRGANYGYTF. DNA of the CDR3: TGTGCCAGCAGTTTGGGCAGGGGGGCTAACTATGGCTACACCTTC.

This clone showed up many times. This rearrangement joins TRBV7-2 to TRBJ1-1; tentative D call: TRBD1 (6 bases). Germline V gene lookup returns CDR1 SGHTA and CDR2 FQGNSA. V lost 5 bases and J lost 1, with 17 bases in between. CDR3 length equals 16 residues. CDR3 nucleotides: TGTGCCAGCAGCCCTACGGACAGCCCACAGAACACTGAAGCTTTCTTT. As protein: CASSPTDSPQNTEAFF.

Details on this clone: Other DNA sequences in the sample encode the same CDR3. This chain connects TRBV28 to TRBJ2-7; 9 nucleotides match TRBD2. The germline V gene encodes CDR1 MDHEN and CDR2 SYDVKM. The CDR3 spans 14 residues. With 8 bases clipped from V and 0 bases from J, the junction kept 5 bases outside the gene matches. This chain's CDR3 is CASSTSGSSYEQYF. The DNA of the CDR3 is TGTGCCAGCTCGACTAGCGGAAGCTCCTACGAGCAGTACTTC.

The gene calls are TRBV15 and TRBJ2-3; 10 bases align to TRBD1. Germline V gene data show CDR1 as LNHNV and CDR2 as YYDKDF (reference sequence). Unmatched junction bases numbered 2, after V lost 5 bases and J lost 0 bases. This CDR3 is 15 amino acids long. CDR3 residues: CATSRGQGSTDTQYF. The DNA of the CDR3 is TGTGCCACCAGCCGGGGACAGGGGAGCACAGATACGCAGTATTTT.